This passage covers 14 T cell receptor beta chains from one sample sequenced in a study of tissue T cells after allogeneic stem cell transplantation. This sample's time point: mouse harvest day 14 after allogeneic transplant. The graft held 10^6 splenic CD5+ T cells and 10^7 T-cell-depleted bone marrow cells. Generated by immunoSEQ multiplex PCR, the TCRdb table keeps only in-frame clones and is missing some. Here the sample spans about 5,000 clones, approximately 49% being singletons. The sequenced sample was lymph node tissue. The origin of the receptors is a female BALB/c mouse given C57BL/6 T cells with graft-versus-host disease after an allogeneic hematopoietic cell transplant.

Notes on this clone: The listed genes are named as in mouse. The read finishes 1 residue shy of the CDR3 end, and the germline J gene is used to complete it. V and J are TRBV14 and TRBJ1-4, with TRBD1 matching 7 bases. In germline, CDR1 is SGHDT, CDR2 FRDEAV. After removal of 1 base from V and 5 bases from J, the junction contained 5 bases not matched to a gene. CDR3 length: 15 amino acids. The CDR3 bases that were read are TGTGCCAGCAGTTTCGGGGGACAGATTAACGAAAGATTATTT. Translated, it gives CASSFGGQINERLF. The full CDR3 sequence reads CASSFGGQINERLFF. Drawing the rest from reference TRBV14 and TRBJ1-4, the complete variable domain is EAGVTQSPRYAVLQEGQAVSFWCDPISGHDTLYWYQQPRDQGPQLLVYFRDEAVIDNSQLPSDRFSAVRPKGTNSTLKIQSAKQGDTATYLCASSFGGQINERLFFGHGTKLSVL.

With regard to this clone: Gene names and germline refer to mouse. Read coverage stops 1 residue before the CDR3 terminus; the germline J gene supplies the remainder. The chain uses TRBV15 and TRBJ1-1; D uncertain. CDR3 length: 13 amino acids. V was cut by 6 bases and J by 0 bases, with 8 bases left in between. Germline lookup yields CDR1 SGHND and CDR2 FRSKSL. The covered CDR3 bases are TGTGCCAGCAGGGAAAATGCAAACACAGAAGTCTTC. Translating it yields CASRENANTEVF. The full CDR3 protein is CASRENANTEVFF. The full variable domain, rest sourced from reference TRBV15 and TRBJ1-1, is DAGVTQTPRHEVAEKGQTIILKCEPVSGHNDLFWYRQTKIQGLELLSYFRSKSLMEDGGAFKDRFKAEMLNSSFSTLKIQPTEPKDSAVYLCASRENANTEVFFGKGTRLTVV.

As concerns this clone: Mouse gene names apply. The CDR3 end falls 1 residue outside the read, so it is completed with the germline J gene. The chain carries TRBV4 and TRBJ2-7, with TRBD2 matching over 10 bases. Germline V gene lookup returns CDR1 LGHDT and CDR2 YNNKQL (reference sequence). The V segment lost 4 bases and the J segment 5 bases; nucleotides outside the gene matches: 5. The CDR3 is 14 residues long. The CDR3 region is CASSSGLGVHEQYF. The sequenced CDR3 bases are TGTGCCAGCAGCTCAGGACTGGGGGTCCATGAACAGTAC.

A word on this clone: Any gene name here is a mouse gene name. The missing CDR3 end, 1 residue past where the read stops, is filled in from the germline J gene. The rearrangement uses TRBV31 and TRBJ2-5; D not certain. CDR3 length: 14 residues. Trimming left V 0 bases short and J 0 bases short, with 7 bases between. In germline, CDR1 is GKSSPN, CDR2 SITVG. The CDR3 loop reads CAWSLWANQDTQYF. The part of the CDR3 DNA that was read is TGTGCCTGGAGTCTTTGGGCTAACCAAGACACCCAGTAC. Combining the CDR3 with reference TRBV31 and TRBJ2-5 gives the whole variable domain AQTIHQWPVAEIKAVGSPLSLGCTIKGKSSPNLYWYWQATGGTLQQLFYSITVGQVESVVQLNLSASRPKDDQFILSTEKLLLSHSGFYLCAWSLWANQDTQYFGPGTRLLVL.

Only a few counts were recorded for this clone. Gene names follow the mouse nomenclature. The read ends 1 residue shy of where the CDR3 ends; the end is completed using the germline J gene. The genes are TRBV3 and TRBJ1-5, with D possibly TRBD1 on 5 matching bases. V was trimmed by 6 bases and J by 0 bases, leaving 9 bases between them. This CDR3 region has 14 residues. Germline-derived CDR1 and CDR2 are SNHLY and FYNGKV (reference sequence). The part of the CDR3 DNA that was read is TGTGCCAGCAGTTCAGGGTATAACAACCAGGCTCCGCTT. It codes for CASSSGYNNQAPL. The full CDR3 protein is CASSSGYNNQAPLF.

Comment on this clone: The genes are named according to mouse. The read ends 1 residue before the CDR3 terminus; that terminus is restored from the germline J gene. The genes are TRBV26 and TRBJ2-4; tentative D call: TRBD2 (6 bases). The ends were cut back, 3 bases at V and 0 bases at J, with 10 bases in the middle. CDR1 and CDR2 (germline): KGHPV, FQNQEV (reference sequence). The CDR3 is made up of 15 amino acids. The part of the CDR3 DNA that was read is TGTGCCAGCAGTCTTCTGGGGACCAGTCAAAACACCTTGTAC. Translating gives CASSLLGTSQNTLY. In full, the CDR3 reads CASSLLGTSQNTLYF.

Regarding this clone: The listed genes are named as in mouse. The read falls 1 residue short of the CDR3 end, and the missing part is taken from the germline J gene. The genes are TRBV1 and TRBJ1-5; tentatively, D is TRBD1 (6 bases). Per germline, CDR1 NSQYPW and CDR2 LRSPGD (reference sequence). The CDR3 is 14 amino acids. The ends were cut back, 3 bases at V and 1 base at J, with 7 bases in the middle. The CDR3 DNA, read in part, is TGCACCTGCAGTGCGGACAGAAACAACCAGGCTCCGCTT. Amino acid sequence: CTCSADRNNQAPL. The complete CDR3 reads CTCSADRNNQAPLF.

On this clone itself: Genes and germline are mouse. Sequencing ends 1 residue short of the CDR3 end; the germline J gene provides the rest. The chain recombines TRBV3 with TRBJ2-7; 12 nucleotides align to TRBD2. The CDR3 loop spans 15 amino acids. Germline V gene lookup returns CDR1 SNHLY and CDR2 FYNGKV (reference sequence). The V segment lost 1 base and the J segment 4 bases; nucleotides outside the gene matches: 2. The CDR3 sequence: CASSLGTGGGYEQYF. CDR3 DNA, as far as it was read: TGTGCCAGCAGCTTAGGGACTGGGGGGGGTTATGAACAGTAC. The full variable domain, its missing parts supplied by reference TRBV3 and TRBJ2-7, is GPKVLQIPSHQIIDMGQMVTLNCDPVSNHLYFYWYKQILGQQMEFLVNFYNGKVMEKSKLFKDQFSVERPDGSYFTLKIQPTALEDSAVYFCASSLGTGGGYEQYFGPGTRLTVL.

This clone showed up just a few times. Mouse gene names apply. The observed sequence ends 1 residue before the CDR3 terminus, with the missing tail filled in from the germline J gene. The chain links TRBV26 to TRBJ2-2; maybe TRBD2 (6 bases). The CDR3 is made up of 15 amino acids. The ends were cut back, 6 bases at V and 4 bases at J, with 15 bases in the middle. Germline CDR1 KGHPV, CDR2 FQNQEV (reference sequence). CDR3 DNA (partial): TGTGCCAGCAGCCTCCTGGGGCGAGGCACCGGGCAGCTCTAC. This codes for CASSLLGRGTGQLY. The CDR3 in its entirety is CASSLLGRGTGQLYF.

This clone is labeled medium-sized (0.01 to 0.1%). Germline and genes: mouse. The read gets to within 1 residue of the CDR3 end, and the germline J gene fills in the rest. The V call is TRBV15, the J call TRBJ2-1, with D tentatively TRBD1 or TRBD2 (5 bases each). V gave up 6 bases and J gave up 4 bases, with 10 bases separating them. The germline V gene has CDR1 SGHND and CDR2 FRSKSL. This CDR3 contains 13 residues. The CDR3 sequence: CASRWDGYAEQFF. The DNA read from the CDR3 is TGTGCCAGCAGGTGGGACGGATATGCTGAGCAGTTC. The complete variable domain, with remaining parts taken from reference TRBV15 and TRBJ2-1, reads DAGVTQTPRHEVAEKGQTIILKCEPVSGHNDLFWYRQTKIQGLELLSYFRSKSLMEDGGAFKDRFKAEMLNSSFSTLKIQPTEPKDSAVYLCASRWDGYAEQFFGPGTRLTVL.

This clone showed up just a few times. Gene names and germline match the mouse. The sequenced fragment ends 1 residue before the CDR3 boundary, so the rest is inferred from the germline J gene. This chain joins TRBV2 and TRBJ2-1; 11 nucleotides agree with TRBD2. Unmatched junction bases numbered 2, after V lost 3 bases and J lost 4 bases. Germline values: CDR1 LGHNA, CDR2 YSYQKL. This CDR3 contains 15 residues. The sequenced part of the CDR3 DNA is TGTGCCAGCAGCCACCGGGACTGGGGGTATGCTGAGCAGTTC. The encoded protein is CASSHRDWGYAEQF. The CDR3 reads in full as CASSHRDWGYAEQFF.

Remarks on this clone: Gene names refer to mouse genes. The CDR3 DNA, read in part, is TGTGCCAGCAACTGGGGGGCTAGTGCAGAAACGCTGTAT. This gives the protein CASNWGASAETLY. In full, the CDR3 is CASNWGASAETLYF. The rearrangement joins TRBV19 to TRBJ2-3, with TRBD2 identical over 9 bases. The read falls 1 residue short of the CDR3 end, and the missing part is taken from the germline J gene. The CDR3 runs 14 residues. Per the germline V gene, CDR1 is FNHDT and CDR2 is SITEND (reference sequence). J lost 0 bases, V lost 6 bases, and 2 bases had no gene match. The full variable domain, in which reference TRBV19 and TRBJ2-3 provide the parts outside the CDR3, is GGIITQTPKFLIGQEGQKLTLKCQQNFNHDTMYWYRQDSGKGLRLIYYSITENDLQKGDLSEGYDASREKKSSFSLTVTSAQKNEMAVFLCASNWGASAETLYFGSGTRLTVL.

Comment on this clone: The germline and genes are mouse ones. The CDR3 end falls 1 residue outside the read, so it is completed with the germline J gene. The chain is built from TRBV19 and TRBJ1-4; D might be TRBD1 (5 bases). Trimming cost V 0 bases and J 0 bases, with 9 bases left between them. The V gene's germline CDR1 is FNHDT and CDR2 SITEND (reference sequence). This CDR3 has 16 amino acids. CDR3 amino acids: CASSIGTIVSNERLFF. Partial CDR3 DNA: TGTGCCAGCAGTATAGGGACAATTGTTTCCAACGAAAGATTATTT.

In its sample, this clone ranks as large. Gene names refer to mouse genes. Sequencing ends 1 residue short of the CDR3 end; the germline J gene provides the rest. The chain is built from TRBV13-3 and TRBJ2-7; D is possibly TRBD1 (6 bases). V dropped 5 bases and J dropped 0 bases, with 9 bases sitting between them. The CDR3 contains 13 residues. CDR1 is NNHDY and CDR2 is SYVADS in the germline V gene. The CDR3 loop is CASRRQASYEQYF. CDR3 bases read: TGTGCCAGCAGAAGACAGGCCTCCTATGAACAGTAC.